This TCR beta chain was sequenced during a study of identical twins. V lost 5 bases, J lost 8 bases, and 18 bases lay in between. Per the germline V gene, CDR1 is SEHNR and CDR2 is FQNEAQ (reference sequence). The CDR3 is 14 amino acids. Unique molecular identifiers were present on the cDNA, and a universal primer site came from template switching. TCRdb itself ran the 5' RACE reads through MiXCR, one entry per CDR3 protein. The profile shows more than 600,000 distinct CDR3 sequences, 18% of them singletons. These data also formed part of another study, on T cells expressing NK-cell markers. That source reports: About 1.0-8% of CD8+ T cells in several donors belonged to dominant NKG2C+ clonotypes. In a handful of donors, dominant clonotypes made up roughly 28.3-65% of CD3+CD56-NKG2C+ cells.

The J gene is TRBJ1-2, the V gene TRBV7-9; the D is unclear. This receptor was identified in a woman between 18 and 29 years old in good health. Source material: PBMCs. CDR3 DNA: TGTGCCAGCAGCGAGGCGACATCAGCCCAGGGCTACACCTTC. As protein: CASSEATSAQGYTF.